Listed below are T cell receptor beta chains from one sample, sequenced in a study of T cell repertoires in cytomegalovirus infection. Antigen specificity for these receptors is unknown. TCRdb re-called the reads through MiXCR, storing one row per CDR3 protein. This table has about 830,000 distinct CDR3 sequences, 30% to 35% appearing once. The sample was cultured CD8+ T cells from PBMCs, taken from culture after CMV antigen stimulation. The receptors derive from a human donor in good health (CMV status not recorded). Some clones in this sample may be carry-over from other donors' samples. The CDR3 runs from the conserved cysteine through the conserved F or W. Fields, in order: CDR3 protein, CDR3 DNA, clone size, V gene, D gene, J gene. D genes are given only for firm matches. Clone size is given for some rows only: seen once, a few or many times, or a class if the clone is expanded.

CDR3aa: CASSYYQGGANTGNTIYF
CDR3nt: TGTGCCAGCAGTTACTACCAAGGGGGCGCGAATACTGGAAACACCATATATTTT
abundance: many
v_gene: TRBV6-5
d_gene: TRBD1
j_gene: TRBJ1-3

CDR3aa: CASSSGLAGGPITGELFF
CDR3nt: TGTGCCAGCAGCTCAGGACTAGCGGGGGGCCCTATCACCGGGGAGCTGTTTTTT
abundance: .
v_gene: TRBV7-2
d_gene: TRBD2
j_gene: TRBJ2-2

CDR3aa: CASSSSRDRIGSNQPQHF
CDR3nt: TGTGCCAGCAGCTCGTCCCGGGACAGGATAGGTAGCAATCAGCCCCAGCATTTT
abundance: once
v_gene: TRBV13
d_gene: TRBD1
j_gene: TRBJ1-5

CDR3aa: CASSYGTGLDEQFF
CDR3nt: TGTGCCAGCAGTTACGGGACAGGGCTCGATGAGCAGTTCTTC
abundance: few
v_gene: TRBV6-5
d_gene: TRBD1
j_gene: TRBJ2-1

CDR3aa: CASSLVRVGTDTQYF
CDR3nt: TGTGCCAGCAGCTTAGTCCGCGTGGGCACAGATACGCAGTATTTT
abundance: .
v_gene: TRBV7-9
d_gene: .
j_gene: TRBJ2-3

CDR3aa: CASRPLGQGDDYGYTF
CDR3nt: TGTGCCAGCAGACCCCTTGGACAGGGCGATGACTATGGCTACACCTTC
abundance: .
v_gene: TRBV27
d_gene: TRBD1
j_gene: TRBJ1-2

CDR3aa: CASSLPLGDRTMGYTF
CDR3nt: TGTGCCAGCAGCTTACCGCTGGGTGACCGTACTATGGGGTACACCTTC
abundance: many
v_gene: TRBV7-8
d_gene: .
j_gene: TRBJ1-2

CDR3aa: CASSLVGENEQFF
CDR3nt: TGTGCCAGCAGCTTAGTGGGTGAGAATGAGCAGTTCTTC
abundance: few
v_gene: TRBV7-9
d_gene: .
j_gene: TRBJ2-1

CDR3aa: CANSPPSTDTQYF
CDR3nt: TGTGCCAACTCACCACCAAGCACAGATACGCAGTATTTT
abundance: .
v_gene: TRBV18
d_gene: .
j_gene: TRBJ2-3

CDR3aa: CASSYDSNAGTENTEAFF
CDR3nt: TGTGCCAGCAGTTACGACTCTAACGCCGGGACAGAGAACACTGAAGCTTTCTTT
abundance: .
v_gene: TRBV6-6
d_gene: TRBD1
j_gene: TRBJ1-1

CDR3aa: CASGSSLTGRQAFF
CDR3nt: TGTGCTAGTGGTTCCTCACTAACAGGGAGGCAAGCTTTCTTT
abundance: .
v_gene: TRBV12-5
d_gene: .
j_gene: TRBJ1-1

CDR3aa: CASSRYTSGEETQYF
CDR3nt: TGTGCCAGCAGCCGTTATACTAGCGGGGAAGAGACCCAGTACTTC
abundance: .
v_gene: TRBV11-2
d_gene: TRBD2
j_gene: TRBJ2-5

CDR3aa: CASHLRDTQYF
CDR3nt: TGTGCCAGCCACCTCCGGGATACGCAGTATTTT
abundance: .
v_gene: TRBV2
d_gene: .
j_gene: TRBJ2-3

CDR3aa: CASSLGQGVQGYTF
CDR3nt: TGTGCCAGCAGCTTGGGACAGGGGGTCCAAGGCTACACCTTC
abundance: many
v_gene: TRBV7-9
d_gene: TRBD1
j_gene: TRBJ1-2

CDR3aa: CASSGVGTNYGYTF
CDR3nt: TGTGCCAGCAGTGGGGTCGGAACTAACTATGGCTACACCTTC
abundance: few
v_gene: TRBV12-3/TRBV12-4
d_gene: .
j_gene: TRBJ1-2

CDR3aa: CAIGLAGEATSTDTQYF
CDR3nt: TGTGCCATTGGACTAGCGGGGGAAGCAACTAGCACAGATACGCAGTATTTT
abundance: .
v_gene: TRBV10-3
d_gene: TRBD2
j_gene: TRBJ2-3

CDR3aa: CASRLGRANTEAFF
CDR3nt: TGTGCCAGTAGGTTGGGACGGGCGAACACTGAAGCTTTCTTT
abundance: .
v_gene: TRBV19
d_gene: .
j_gene: TRBJ1-1

CDR3aa: CASSLYEQETQYF
CDR3nt: TGTGCCAGCAGCTTGTACGAACAAGAGACCCAGTACTTC
abundance: .
v_gene: TRBV7-3
d_gene: .
j_gene: TRBJ2-5

CDR3aa: CASGTDTYEAFF
CDR3nt: TGTGCCAGCGGGACCGACACCTATGAAGCTTTCTTT
abundance: few
v_gene: TRBV7-9
d_gene: .
j_gene: TRBJ1-1

CDR3aa: CSARDPTNERGLIDTQYF
CDR3nt: TGCAGTGCTAGGGATCCTACCAACGAGCGGGGGCTTATAGATACGCAGTATTTT
abundance: few
v_gene: TRBV20-1
d_gene: TRBD2
j_gene: TRBJ2-3

CDR3aa: CASSPGWGPSEQYF
CDR3nt: TGTGCCAGCAGCCCCGGGTGGGGGCCCTCCGAGCAGTACTTC
abundance: .
v_gene: TRBV5-4
d_gene: .
j_gene: TRBJ2-7

CDR3aa: CASSVLAGAVQETQYF
CDR3nt: TGTGCCAGCAGTGTACTAGCGGGGGCCGTCCAAGAGACCCAGTACTTC
abundance: few
v_gene: TRBV27
d_gene: TRBD2
j_gene: TRBJ2-5

CDR3aa: CASRLTGTGPYEQYF
CDR3nt: TGTGCCAGCAGATTAACCGGGACAGGGCCCTACGAGCAGTACTTC
abundance: .
v_gene: TRBV6-1
d_gene: TRBD1
j_gene: TRBJ2-7

CDR3aa: CASSLPGGGETQYF
CDR3nt: TGTGCCAGCAGCTTACCGGGTGGTGGTGAGACCCAGTACTTC
abundance: many
v_gene: TRBV7-8
d_gene: .
j_gene: TRBJ2-5

CDR3aa: CASSITGYTDTQYF
CDR3nt: TGTGCCAGCAGCATAACAGGGTACACAGATACGCAGTATTTT
abundance: few
v_gene: TRBV5-4
d_gene: .
j_gene: TRBJ2-3

CDR3aa: CANSRGGLIHNEQFF
CDR3nt: TGTGCCAACAGTCGGGGGGGCCTGATCCACAATGAGCAGTTCTTC
abundance: once
v_gene: TRBV6-1
d_gene: TRBD2
j_gene: TRBJ2-1

CDR3aa: CASSEDSLNTEAFF
CDR3nt: TGTGCCAGCAGTGAGGACAGCTTGAACACTGAAGCTTTCTTT
abundance: few
v_gene: TRBV6-1
d_gene: .
j_gene: TRBJ1-1

CDR3aa: CASSYPETQGTEAFF
CDR3nt: TGTGCCAGCAGTTACCCCGAGACACAGGGCACTGAAGCTTTCTTT
abundance: few
v_gene: TRBV6-6
d_gene: .
j_gene: TRBJ1-1

CDR3aa: CASSVGRGLTYNEQFF
CDR3nt: TGTGCCAGCAGCGTAGGAAGGGGCCTGACCTACAATGAGCAGTTCTTC
abundance: many
v_gene: TRBV9
d_gene: .
j_gene: TRBJ2-1

CDR3aa: CASSVRQQGHYGYTF
CDR3nt: TGTGCCAGCAGCGTTCGACAGCAGGGTCACTATGGCTACACCTTC
abundance: .
v_gene: TRBV9
d_gene: .
j_gene: TRBJ1-2

CDR3aa: CASSLRRGRSNSPLHF
CDR3nt: TGTGCCAGCAGCTTAAGAAGGGGCAGGTCTAATTCACCCCTCCACTTT
abundance: few
v_gene: TRBV11-1
d_gene: .
j_gene: TRBJ1-6

CDR3aa: CATSNAYEQYF
CDR3nt: TGTGCCACCAGCAATGCCTACGAGCAGTACTTC
abundance: .
v_gene: TRBV14
d_gene: .
j_gene: TRBJ2-7

CDR3aa: CASSFLDREYEQYF
CDR3nt: TGTGCCAGCAGCTTCTTGGACAGGGAGTACGAGCAGTACTTC
abundance: few
v_gene: TRBV7-9
d_gene: TRBD1
j_gene: TRBJ2-7

CDR3aa: CSVDQGGTGELFF
CDR3nt: TGCAGCGTGGATCAGGGGGGCACCGGGGAGCTGTTTTTT
abundance: few
v_gene: TRBV29-1
d_gene: .
j_gene: TRBJ2-2

CDR3aa: CASGFVLAGGTYNEQFF
CDR3nt: TGTGCTAGTGGTTTCGTACTAGCGGGGGGAACCTACAATGAGCAGTTCTTC
abundance: few
v_gene: TRBV12-5
d_gene: TRBD2
j_gene: TRBJ2-1

CDR3aa: CASSQELRDRVTEAFF
CDR3nt: TGCGCCAGCAGCCAAGAATTACGGGACAGGGTCACTGAAGCTTTCTTT
abundance: few
v_gene: TRBV4-1
d_gene: TRBD1
j_gene: TRBJ1-1

CDR3aa: CASSLPRGGGNEQFF
CDR3nt: TGTGCCAGCAGTTTACCCCGGGGGGGTGGCAATGAGCAGTTCTTC
abundance: few
v_gene: TRBV7-9
d_gene: TRBD2
j_gene: TRBJ2-1

CDR3aa: CASSSHRAGYTF
CDR3nt: TGTGCCAGTAGTAGCCACAGGGCTGGCTACACCTTC
abundance: few
v_gene: TRBV19
d_gene: .
j_gene: TRBJ1-2

CDR3aa: CASSEEGDPTGYNSPLHF
CDR3nt: TGTGCCAGCAGTGAAGAAGGGGACCCGACAGGGTATAATTCACCCCTCCACTTT
abundance: few
v_gene: TRBV2
d_gene: TRBD1
j_gene: TRBJ1-6

CDR3aa: CASGLLTGYNEQFF
CDR3nt: TGTGCTAGTGGTCTGTTGACAGGCTACAATGAGCAGTTCTTC
abundance: .
v_gene: TRBV12-5
d_gene: .
j_gene: TRBJ2-1

CDR3aa: CASSAGTSGVRDTQYF
CDR3nt: TGTGCCAGCAGCGCCGGGACTAGCGGGGTGAGAGATACGCAGTATTTT
abundance: .
v_gene: TRBV9
d_gene: TRBD2
j_gene: TRBJ2-3

CDR3aa: CASSYEQGANNQPQHF
CDR3nt: TGTGCCAGCAGCTATGAACAGGGGGCGAACAATCAGCCCCAGCATTTT
abundance: few
v_gene: TRBV7-8
d_gene: TRBD1
j_gene: TRBJ1-5

CDR3aa: CASSQDLRFSGANVLTF
CDR3nt: TGCGCCAGCAGCCAAGATCTTAGGTTCTCTGGGGCCAACGTCCTGACTTTC
abundance: few
v_gene: TRBV4-1
d_gene: .
j_gene: TRBJ2-6

CDR3aa: CASSEWAVTEAFF
CDR3nt: TGTGCCAGCAGTGAATGGGCTGTAACTGAAGCTTTCTTT
abundance: .
v_gene: TRBV6-1
d_gene: .
j_gene: TRBJ1-1

CDR3aa: CSVEGGQRLQLDTQYF
CDR3nt: TGCAGCGTTGAAGGGGGACAGCGGTTGCAGCTGGATACGCAGTATTTT
abundance: few
v_gene: TRBV29-1
d_gene: TRBD1
j_gene: TRBJ2-3